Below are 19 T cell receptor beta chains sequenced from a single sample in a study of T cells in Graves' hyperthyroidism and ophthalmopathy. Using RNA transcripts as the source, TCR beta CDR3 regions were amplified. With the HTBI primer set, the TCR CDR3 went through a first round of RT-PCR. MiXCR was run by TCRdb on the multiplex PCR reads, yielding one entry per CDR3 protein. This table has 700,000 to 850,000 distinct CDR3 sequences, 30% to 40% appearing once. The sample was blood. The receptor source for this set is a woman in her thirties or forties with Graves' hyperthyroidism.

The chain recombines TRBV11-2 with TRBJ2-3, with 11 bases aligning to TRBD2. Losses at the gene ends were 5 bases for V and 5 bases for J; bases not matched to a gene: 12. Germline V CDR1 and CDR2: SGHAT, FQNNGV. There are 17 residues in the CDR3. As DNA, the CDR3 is TGTGCCAGCAGCGGGGAGATGCGACTAGCGGGGTTAGATACGCAGTATTTT. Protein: CASSGEMRLAGLDTQYF.

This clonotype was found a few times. The CDR3 protein is CASGNQGSTGELFF. The CDR3 nucleotides read TGTGCTAGTGGCAACCAGGGATCCACCGGGGAGCTGTTTTTT. This chain connects TRBV12-5 to TRBJ2-2; the D gene is possibly TRBD1 (5 bases). The CDR3 loop spans 14 amino acids. Germline V gene lookup returns CDR1 LGHNT and CDR2 FRNRAP. Trimming took 6 bases from V and 4 from J, leaving 12 bases between them.

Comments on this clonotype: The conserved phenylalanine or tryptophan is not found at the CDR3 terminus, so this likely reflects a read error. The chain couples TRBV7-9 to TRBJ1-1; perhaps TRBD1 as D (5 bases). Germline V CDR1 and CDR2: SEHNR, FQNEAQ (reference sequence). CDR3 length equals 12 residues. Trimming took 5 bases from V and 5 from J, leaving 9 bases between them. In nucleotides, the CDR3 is TGTGCCAGCAGCCCTGGGGGGACTGAAGCTTTCTCT. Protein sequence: CASSPGGTEAFS.

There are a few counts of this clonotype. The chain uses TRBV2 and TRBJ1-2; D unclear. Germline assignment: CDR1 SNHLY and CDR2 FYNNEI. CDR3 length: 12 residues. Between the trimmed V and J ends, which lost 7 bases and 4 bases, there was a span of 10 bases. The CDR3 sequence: CASNVLPYGYTF. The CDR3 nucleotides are TGTGCCAGCAACGTATTACCCTATGGCTACACCTTC.

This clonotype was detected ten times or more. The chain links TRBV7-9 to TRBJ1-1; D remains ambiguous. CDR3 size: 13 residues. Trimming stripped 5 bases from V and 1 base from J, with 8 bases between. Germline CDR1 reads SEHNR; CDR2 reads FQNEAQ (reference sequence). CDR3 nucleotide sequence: TGTGCCAGCAGCCCCGCGGGGAACACTGAAGCTTTCTTT. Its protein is CASSPAGNTEAFF. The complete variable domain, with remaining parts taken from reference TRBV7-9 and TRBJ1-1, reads DTGVSQNPRHKITKRGQNVTFRCDPISEHNRLYWYRQTLGQGPEFLTYFQNEAQLEKSRLLSDRFSAERPKGSFSTLEIQRTEQGDSAMYLCASSPAGNTEAFFGQGTRLTVV.

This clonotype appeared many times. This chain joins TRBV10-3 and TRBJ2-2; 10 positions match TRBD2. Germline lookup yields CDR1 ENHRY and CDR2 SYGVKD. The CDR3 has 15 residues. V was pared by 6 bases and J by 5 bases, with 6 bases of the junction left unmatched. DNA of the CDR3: TGTGCCATCAGGAAGCGGGAGGGCCAGACCGGGGAGCTGTTTTTT. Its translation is CAIRKREGQTGELFF.

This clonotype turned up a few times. Here the CDR3 DNA reads TGTGCCAGCAGCTTAGCGGTTAGCACTGAAGCTTTCTTT. This gives the protein CASSLAVSTEAFF. The chain is built from TRBV7-2 and TRBJ1-1, with D unresolved. Germline-derived CDR1 and CDR2 are SGHTA and FQGNSA. Trimming removed 0 bases at V and 4 bases at J, with 6 bases between. The CDR3 loop spans 13 amino acids.

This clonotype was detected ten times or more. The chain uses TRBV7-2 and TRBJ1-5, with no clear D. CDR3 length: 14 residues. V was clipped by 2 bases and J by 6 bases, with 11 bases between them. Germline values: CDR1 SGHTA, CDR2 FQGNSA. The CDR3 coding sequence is TGTGCCAGCAGCTTATTCGCGGAAGGTCAGCCCCAGCATTTT. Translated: CASSLFAEGQPQHF.

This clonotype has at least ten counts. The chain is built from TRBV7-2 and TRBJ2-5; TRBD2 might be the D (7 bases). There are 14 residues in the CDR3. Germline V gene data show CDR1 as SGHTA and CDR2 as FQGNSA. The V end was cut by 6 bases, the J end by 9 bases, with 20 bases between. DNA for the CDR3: TGTGCCAGCAGAAGGGGGGAGGGGATTCTGGCCCAGTACTTC. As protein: CASRRGEGILAQYF.

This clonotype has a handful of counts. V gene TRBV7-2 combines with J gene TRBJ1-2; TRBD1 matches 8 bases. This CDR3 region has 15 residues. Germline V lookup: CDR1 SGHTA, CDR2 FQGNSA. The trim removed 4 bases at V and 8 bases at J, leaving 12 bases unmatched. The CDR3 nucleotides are TGTGCCAGCAGCTCGCCGGCGACAGGGACAGGCGGCTACACCTTC. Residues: CASSSPATGTGGYTF.

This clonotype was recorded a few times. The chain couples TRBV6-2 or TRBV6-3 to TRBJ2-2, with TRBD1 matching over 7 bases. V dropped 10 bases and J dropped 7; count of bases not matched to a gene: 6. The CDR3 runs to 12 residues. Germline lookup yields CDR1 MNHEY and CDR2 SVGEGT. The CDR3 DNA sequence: TGTGCCATCGGACAGGCGGGCGGGGAGCTGTTTTTT. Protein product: CAIGQAGGELFF.

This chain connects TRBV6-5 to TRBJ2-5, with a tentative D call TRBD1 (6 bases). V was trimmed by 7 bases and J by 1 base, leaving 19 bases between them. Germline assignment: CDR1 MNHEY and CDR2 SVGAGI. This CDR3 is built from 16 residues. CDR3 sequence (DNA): TGTGCCAGCACTTCAGGGGCAGCGATCGGCCAAGAGACCCAGTACTTC. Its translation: CASTSGAAIGQETQYF.

For the CDR3, the DNA is TGTGCCACGTCAGGTGAAAGGGCAGATACGCAGTATTTT. Its translation: CATSGERADTQYF. The rearrangement uses TRBV7-6 and TRBJ2-3, with D uncertain. Germline V gene lookup returns CDR1 SGHVS and CDR2 FNYEAQ. The CDR3 spans 13 residues. V was trimmed by 10 bases and J by 4 bases, leaving 15 bases between them.

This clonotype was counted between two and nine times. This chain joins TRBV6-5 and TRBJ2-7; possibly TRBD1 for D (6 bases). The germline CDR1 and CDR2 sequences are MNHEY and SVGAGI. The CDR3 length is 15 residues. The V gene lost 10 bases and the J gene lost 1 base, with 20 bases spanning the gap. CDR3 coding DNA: TGTGCCACCTCAATGGACCCCACAGGGTCCTACGAGCAGTACTTC. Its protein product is CATSMDPTGSYEQYF.

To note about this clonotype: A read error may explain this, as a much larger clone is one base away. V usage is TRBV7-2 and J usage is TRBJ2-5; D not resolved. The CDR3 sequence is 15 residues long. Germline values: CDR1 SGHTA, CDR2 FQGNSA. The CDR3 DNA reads TGTGCCGGCAGCTTCCTTTCCCGGGACCAAGAGACCCAGTACTTC. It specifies CAGSFLSRDQETQYF.

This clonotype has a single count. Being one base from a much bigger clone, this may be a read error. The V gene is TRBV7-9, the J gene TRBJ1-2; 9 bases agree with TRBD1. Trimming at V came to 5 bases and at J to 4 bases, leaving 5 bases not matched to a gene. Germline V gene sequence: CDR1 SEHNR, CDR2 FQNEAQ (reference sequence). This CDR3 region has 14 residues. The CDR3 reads CASSRTGVGYGYTF. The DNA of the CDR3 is TGTGCCAGCAGCCGGACAGGGGTCGGCTATGGCTACACCTTC.

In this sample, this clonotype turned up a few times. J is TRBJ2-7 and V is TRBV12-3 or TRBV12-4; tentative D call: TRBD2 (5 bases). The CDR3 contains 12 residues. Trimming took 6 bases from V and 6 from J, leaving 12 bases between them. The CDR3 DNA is TGTGCCAGCAGCCTTCATCGGGGCGAGCAGTACTTC. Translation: CASSLHRGEQYF.

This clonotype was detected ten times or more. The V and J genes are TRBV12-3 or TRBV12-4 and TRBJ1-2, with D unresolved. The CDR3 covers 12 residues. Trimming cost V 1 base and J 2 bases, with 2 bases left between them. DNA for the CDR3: TGTGCCAGCAGTTTAGGGAACTATGGCTACACCTTC. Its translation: CASSLGNYGYTF.

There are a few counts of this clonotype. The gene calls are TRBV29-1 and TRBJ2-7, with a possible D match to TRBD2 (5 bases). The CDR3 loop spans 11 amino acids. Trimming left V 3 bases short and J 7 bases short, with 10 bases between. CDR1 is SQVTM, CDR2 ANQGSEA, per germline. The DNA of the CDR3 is TGCAGCGTTGACGACGGGGTAGAGCAGTACTTC. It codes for CSVDDGVEQYF.